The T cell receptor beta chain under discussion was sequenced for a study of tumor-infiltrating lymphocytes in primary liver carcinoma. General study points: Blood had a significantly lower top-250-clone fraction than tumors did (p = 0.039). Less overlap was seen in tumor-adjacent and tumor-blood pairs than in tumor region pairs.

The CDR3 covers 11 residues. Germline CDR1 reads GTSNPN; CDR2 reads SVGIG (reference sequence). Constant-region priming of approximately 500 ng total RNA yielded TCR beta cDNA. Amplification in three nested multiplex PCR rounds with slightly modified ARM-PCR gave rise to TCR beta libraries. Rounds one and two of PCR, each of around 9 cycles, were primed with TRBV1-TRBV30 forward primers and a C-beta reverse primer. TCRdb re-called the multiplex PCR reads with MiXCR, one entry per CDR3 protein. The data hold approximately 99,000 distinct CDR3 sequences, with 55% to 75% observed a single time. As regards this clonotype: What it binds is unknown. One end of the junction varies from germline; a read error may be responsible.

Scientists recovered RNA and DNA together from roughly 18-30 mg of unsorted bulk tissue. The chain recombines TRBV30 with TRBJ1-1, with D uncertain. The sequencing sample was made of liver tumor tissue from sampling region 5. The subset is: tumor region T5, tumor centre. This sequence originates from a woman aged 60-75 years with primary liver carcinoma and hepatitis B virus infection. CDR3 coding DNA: TGTGCCTGGACGGTGAACACTGGAGCTTTCTTT. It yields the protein CAWTVNTGAFF.